A single sample is the source of the 14 T cell receptor beta chains below, sequenced in a study of shared clonotypes between healthy human individuals. The data were produced by immunoSEQ multiplex PCR, yet TCRdb's version contains in-frame clones alone and is incomplete. The sample lists some 1 million clones, roughly 80% occurring once. Specimen: memory CD4+ T cells sorted from blood. Specified subset: CD45RA-negative fraction. The receptor set was obtained from a man younger than 30 in good health.

The rearrangement links TRBV7-9 to TRBJ1-3; no definite D call. Germline V gene sequence: CDR1 SEHNR, CDR2 FQNEAQ (reference sequence). V was cut by 1 base and J by 0 bases, with 7 bases left in between. The CDR3 runs to 15 residues. CDR3 residues: CASSLEVSSGNTIYF. As DNA, the CDR3 is TGTGCCAGCAGCTTAGAGGTCAGCTCTGGAAACACCATATATTTT.

CDR3 loop: CATSRDDGGAKNIQYF. CDR3 bases: TGTGCCACCAGCAGAGATGATGGGGGGGCCAAAAACATTCAGTACTTC. The chain recombines TRBV15 with TRBJ2-4, with D possibly being TRBD2 (6 bases). The CDR3 sequence is 16 residues long. The germline V gene encodes CDR1 LNHNV and CDR2 YYDKDF (reference sequence). The ends were cut back, 0 bases at V and 1 base at J, with 10 bases in the middle.

The rearrangement joins TRBV5-4 to TRBJ1-4; no firm D call. The V gene's germline CDR1 is SGHNT and CDR2 YYREEE (reference sequence). V lost 0 bases, J lost 0 bases, and 6 bases lay in between. The CDR3 has 15 amino acids. CDR3 bases: TGTGCCAGCAGCTTGGGAAGTGCAACTAATGAAAAACTGTTTTTT. Translated, it gives CASSLGSATNEKLFF.

This clone was seen a few times. V gene TRBV29-1 combines with J gene TRBJ2-5, with D possibly being TRBD1 (6 bases). The germline V gene encodes CDR1 SQVTM and CDR2 ANQGSEA. V gave up 7 bases and J gave up 1 base, with 16 bases separating them. The length of the CDR3 is 14 residues. For the CDR3, the DNA is TGCAGCGCCGCGCAGGGGACGGGCCAAGAGACCCAGTACTTC. The encoded protein is CSAAQGTGQETQYF. The full variable domain, completed using reference TRBV29-1 and TRBJ2-5, is SAVISQKPSRDICQRGTSLTIQCQVDSQVTMMFWYRQQPGQSLTLIATANQGSEATYESGFVIDKFPISRPNLTFSTLTVSNMSPEDSSIYLCSAAQGTGQETQYFGPGTRLLVL.

Of note for this clone: A read error is likely here: a far larger clone is one base away. V is TRBV10-2 and J is TRBJ2-2; either TRBD1 or TRBD2 may supply D (5 bases each). There are 14 residues in the CDR3. CDR1 is WSHSY, CDR2 SAAADI, per germline. In DNA form, the CDR3 reads TGCGCCAGCAGGAGAGGGGAGAACACCGGGGAGCTGCTTTTT. Protein: CASRRGENTGELLF.

The V and J genes are TRBV30 and TRBJ2-5; 8 positions agree with TRBD2. The length of the CDR3 is 15 residues. Unmatched junction bases numbered 8, after V lost 2 bases and J lost 3 bases. Germline CDR1 is GTSNPN and CDR2 is SVGIG (reference sequence). CDR3 residues: CAWSLAGGPKETQYF. As DNA, the CDR3 is TGTGCCTGGAGTCTTGCGGGGGGACCAAAAGAGACCCAGTACTTC.

About this clone: Other DNA sequences in this sample translate to the same CDR3. The chain employs TRBV19 and TRBJ1-5; TRBD1 matches 7 bases. The CDR3 totals 15 residues. V gave up 5 bases and J gave up 0 bases; unmatched junction bases: 4. In germline, CDR1 is LNHDA, CDR2 SQIVND (reference sequence). CDR3 DNA sequence: TGTGCCAGTAGTCCGGGACAGCATAGCAATCAGCCCCAGCATTTT. Residues: CASSPGQHSNQPQHF.

This clone was picked up a small number of times. One end of the junction varies from germline; a read error may be responsible. J is TRBJ2-7 and V is TRBV6-1; 7 nucleotides match TRBD1. CDR3 size: 11 residues. Germline V lookup: CDR1 MNHNS, CDR2 SASEGT. The CDR3 protein is CASSEWGQGDF. CDR3 bases: TGTGCCAGCAGTGAGTGGGGGCAGGGGGACTTC.

The genes are TRBV5-6 and TRBJ1-2, with TRBD1 identical over 7 bases. J lost 3 bases, V lost 4 bases, and 6 bases had no gene match. CDR3 length equals 14 residues. Germline lookup yields CDR1 SGHDT and CDR2 YYEEEE. CDR3 loop: CASSPIGTDYGYTF. CDR3 nucleotide sequence: TGTGCCAGCAGCCCCATCGGGACAGACTATGGCTACACCTTC.

This clone was observed a single time. This chain joins TRBV11-2 and TRBJ1-1, with D uncertain. This CDR3 comprises 15 residues. Germline CDR1 is SGHAT and CDR2 is FQNNGV. Trimming pared 5 bases from V and 1 base from J, leaving 14 bases between. CDR3 sequence reads: CASSPPGRGNTEAFF. CDR3 in DNA: TGTGCCAGCAGCCCCCCTGGGCGGGGGAACACTGAAGCTTTCTTT.

This chain uses TRBV7-9 with TRBJ2-2; 8 positions match TRBD2. In germline, CDR1 is SEHNR, CDR2 FQNEAQ (reference sequence). This CDR3 has 14 residues. V shed 5 bases, J shed 6 bases, and the junction held 5 bases outside the gene matches. CDR3 in DNA: TGTGCCAGCAGCCGGAGCGGGAGCGCCGGGGAGCTGTTTTTT. It codes for CASSRSGSAGELFF. Complete variable domain (other parts from reference TRBV7-9 and TRBJ2-2): DTGVSQNPRHKITKRGQNVTFRCDPISEHNRLYWYRQTLGQGPEFLTYFQNEAQLEKSRLLSDRFSAERPKGSFSTLEIQRTEQGDSAMYLCASSRSGSAGELFFGEGSRLTVL.

The chain is built from TRBV5-1 and TRBJ1-1; 8 nucleotides align to TRBD1. V gave up 4 bases and J gave up 5 bases; unmatched junction bases: 10. CDR1 SGHRS and CDR2 YFSETQ come from the germline V gene. This CDR3 comprises 15 residues. CDR3 region: CASSPGQGEGTEAFF. Here the CDR3 DNA reads TGCGCCAGCAGCCCAGGACAGGGAGAGGGGACTGAAGCTTTCTTT.

The chain joins TRBV7-9 to TRBJ2-7, with a weak D call TRBD1 (6 bases). V lost 5 bases and J 5 bases, leaving 16 bases between the germline ends. The germline V gene has CDR1 SEHNR and CDR2 FQNEAQ (reference sequence). The CDR3 consists of 14 residues. CDR3 nucleotide sequence: TGTGCCAGCAGCCTCTACCCGGACAGCCACGAGCAGTACTTC. Its protein is CASSLYPDSHEQYF.

This chain uses TRBV7-2 with TRBJ2-1, with unresolved D. V gave up 5 bases and J gave up 1 base, with 6 bases separating them. The CDR3 spans 13 residues. Germline-derived CDR1 and CDR2 are SGHTA and FQGNSA. CDR3 sequence (DNA): TGTGCCAGCAGCCCACATTCCTACAATGAGCAGTTCTTC. Protein: CASSPHSYNEQFF.